These 18 T cell receptor beta chains originate from one sample sequenced in a study of beta chain features in type 1 diabetes. Every bit of the isolated RNA underwent reverse transcription, so sequencing read expressed TCRB transcripts. Here immunoSEQ multiplex PCR was the method, and the copy in TCRdb shows in-frame clones only, minus some. Of 150,000 to 200,000 clones listed, 6.5% to 8.5% are singletons. For these TCRs, the target antigens are not known. Study-level points and caveats: Shorter TCRB CDR3s, moderately but significantly so, marked every one of the four CD4+ subsets in Type 1 diabetes patients.

Sequencing was done on a sample of central memory CD4+ T cells from blood. All receptors come from a woman aged 18-29 years with type 1 diabetes.

The table lists this clone with a few counts. The junction does not match germline at one end; this may be a read error. The chain employs TRBV10-3 and TRBJ1-1; 9 bases map to TRBD1. The CDR3 length is 15 residues. CDR1 is ENHRY and CDR2 is SYGVKD in the germline V gene. Written as DNA, the CDR3 is TGTGCCAGCAGTTATGGGACAGGGATGGGCACTGAAGCTTTCTTT. It encodes CASSYGTGMGTEAFF.

This clone was seen a handful of times. The chain employs TRBV5-1 and TRBJ2-3, with a weak D call TRBD2 (5 bases). Germline lookup yields CDR1 SGHRS and CDR2 YFSETQ. The CDR3 is 13 residues long. V lost 4 bases and J 1 base, leaving 7 bases between the germline ends. CDR3 DNA sequence: TGCGCCAGCAGCGAGGGCGGCACAGATACGCAGTATTTT. Encoded protein: CASSEGGTDTQYF.

This clone has a count of ten or more. The rearrangement links TRBV29-1 to TRBJ2-7; 9 bases match TRBD2. The CDR3 extends over 13 amino acids. With 1 base clipped from V and 6 bases from J, the junction kept 4 bases outside the gene matches. Germline V gives CDR1 SQVTM, CDR2 ANQGSEA. CDR3 residues: CSVEGTSVSEQYF. Here the CDR3 DNA reads TGCAGCGTTGAAGGGACTAGCGTATCCGAGCAGTACTTC.

A few counts support this clone. J is TRBJ2-5 and V is TRBV14; tentative D call: TRBD2 (5 bases). V lost 1 base and J 0 bases, leaving 9 bases between the germline ends. Germline lookup yields CDR1 SGHDN and CDR2 FVKESK. CDR3 length: 15 amino acids. CDR3 in amino acids: CASSQGLANQETQYF. CDR3 bases: TGTGCCAGCAGCCAAGGTTTAGCGAACCAAGAGACCCAGTACTTC.

There are a few counts of this clone. The J gene is TRBJ2-1, the V gene TRBV28; tentative D call: TRBD2 (6 bases). The CDR3 is 14 amino acids. V was shortened by 7 bases and J by 1 base, with 11 bases between the two germline ends. CDR1 is MDHEN and CDR2 is SYDVKM in the germline V gene. The CDR3 loop reads CASTGDLSYNEQFF. CDR3 bases: TGTGCCAGCACTGGGGACTTATCCTACAATGAGCAGTTCTTC.

This clone has more than one count but fewer than ten. The gene calls are TRBV5-1 and TRBJ2-7, with 7 bases lining up with TRBD2. The CDR3 is made up of 14 amino acids. Germline V lookup: CDR1 SGHRS, CDR2 YFSETQ. V trimming: 3 bases; J trimming: 5 bases; junction bases outside the gene matches: 8. The DNA of the CDR3 is TGCGCCAGCAGCTCCGGGAGGCTGCATGACGAGCAGTACTTC. It yields the protein CASSSGRLHDEQYF.

The chain uses TRBV28 and TRBJ2-7; 11 positions match TRBD2. The CDR3 is 16 residues long. V gave up 3 bases and J gave up 1 base; unmatched junction bases: 5. Germline-derived CDR1 and CDR2 are MDHEN and SYDVKM. CDR3 protein: CASSLVLAGGSYEQYF. The CDR3 DNA is TGTGCCAGCAGTTTGGTCCTAGCGGGAGGATCCTACGAGCAGTACTTC.

This clone was counted only a few times. The chain employs TRBV7-8 and TRBJ1-4, with TRBD1 matching 9 bases. The CDR3 consists of 14 residues. The V segment lost 3 bases and the J segment 7 bases; nucleotides outside the gene matches: 3. Germline CDR1 reads SGHVS; CDR2 reads FQNEAQ. The CDR3 protein is CASSLRQGGEKLFF. The CDR3 DNA reads as TGTGCCAGCAGCTTGAGACAGGGGGGTGAAAAACTGTTTTTT. The whole variable domain, filled in from reference TRBV7-8 and TRBJ1-4, reads GAGVSQSPRYKVAKRGQDVALRCDPISGHVSLFWYQQALGQGPEFLTYFQNEAQLDKSGLPSDRFFAERPEGSVSTLKIQRTQQEDSAVYLCASSLRQGGEKLFFGSGTQLSVL.

This clone has a handful of counts. The chain carries TRBV4-3 and TRBJ2-1; TRBD2 aligns across 11 bases. V shed 2 bases, J shed 13 bases, and the junction held 16 bases outside the gene matches. In germline, CDR1 is LGHNA, CDR2 YSLEER. The length of the CDR3 is 17 residues. This CDR3 reads CASSQKAGLAETGVQFF. DNA for the CDR3: TGCGCCAGCAGCCAAAAGGCGGGACTAGCGGAAACGGGTGTTCAGTTCTTC.

This clone was counted only a few times. The V and J genes are TRBV4-3 and TRBJ2-1; the D gene is possibly TRBD2 (6 bases). Germline assignment: CDR1 LGHNA and CDR2 YSLEER. The CDR3 extends over 18 amino acids. Trimming shortened V by 0 bases and J by 4 bases, and 19 bases separated the two germline ends. The CDR3: CASSQDGIFSGRYNEQFF. The CDR3 nucleotides read TGCGCCAGCAGCCAAGATGGAATTTTTAGCGGCAGATACAATGAGCAGTTCTTC.

In this sample, this clone turned up a few times. The chain employs TRBV6-6 and TRBJ1-5; D not certain. V dropped 6 bases and J dropped 6 bases, with 15 bases sitting between them. Germline-derived CDR1 and CDR2 are MNHNY and SVGAGI (reference sequence). The CDR3 totals 14 residues. The chain's CDR3 is CASSLSSAVQPQHF. In DNA, the CDR3 is TGTGCCAGCAGCCTATCATCAGCGGTTCAGCCCCAGCATTTT.

This clone has a handful of counts. The rearrangement links TRBV2 to TRBJ2-3; 10 nucleotides match TRBD1. Germline V gene data show CDR1 as SNHLY and CDR2 as FYNNEI. Germline trimming cut 5 bases from V and 10 bases from J; bases unmatched to any gene: 9. CDR3 length equals 14 residues. CDR3 in DNA: TGTGCCAGCAGTCGGGACAGGGGCCTGGGGGCGCAGTATTTT. Translating it yields CASSRDRGLGAQYF.

This clone occurred many times. CDR3 nucleotide sequence: TGCAGCGTTTATTCCTCCTTACAGGGAACAACCTCCTACGAGCAGTACTTC. Amino acids: CSVYSSLQGTTSYEQYF. The gene calls are TRBV29-1 and TRBJ2-7, with a possible D match to TRBD1 (6 bases). The V gene lost 5 bases and the J gene lost 0 bases, with 23 bases spanning the gap. Germline CDR1 SQVTM, CDR2 ANQGSEA. The CDR3 sequence is 17 residues long.

This clone occurred many times. The rearrangement links TRBV11-3 to TRBJ2-3; 10 nucleotides align to TRBD1. Trimming cost V 3 bases and J 3 bases; bases outside gene matches: 9. This CDR3 region has 17 residues. The germline gives CDR1 SGHNT, CDR2 YENEEA. CDR3 sequence (DNA): TGTGCCAGCAGCTTGGGATCGACAGGGGGCACGACAGATACGCAGTATTTT. It yields the protein CASSLGSTGGTTDTQYF.

The chain combines TRBV28 with TRBJ2-4, with 7 bases lining up with TRBD1. With V trimmed by 4 bases and J by 0 bases, 3 bases remained unmatched. The length of the CDR3 is 15 residues. Germline V gene data show CDR1 as MDHEN and CDR2 as SYDVKM. This chain's CDR3 is CASSYRGVAKNIQYF. The DNA for the CDR3 is TGTGCCAGCAGTTACAGGGGAGTAGCCAAAAACATTCAGTACTTC.

The J gene is TRBJ1-2, the V gene TRBV28, with 10 bases lining up with TRBD1. The CDR3 has 14 residues. Germline lookup yields CDR1 MDHEN and CDR2 SYDVKM. The trim removed 6 bases at V and 4 bases at J, leaving 5 bases unmatched. The CDR3 loop reads CASSGTGESYGYTF. For the CDR3, the DNA is TGTGCCAGCAGCGGGACAGGGGAGTCCTATGGCTACACCTTC.

The chain is built from TRBV6-1 and TRBJ2-1; D may be TRBD2 (6 bases). Germline CDR1 is MNHNS and CDR2 is SASEGT. The CDR3 covers 17 residues. V was clipped by 3 bases and J by 3 bases, with 18 bases between them. The CDR3 bases are TGTGCCAGCAGTGATTGGGCTAGCGAGCCCATCTACAATGAGCAGTTCTTC. This codes for CASSDWASEPIYNEQFF.

This clone has more than one count but fewer than ten. The chain couples TRBV5-1 to TRBJ2-5, with 7 nucleotides matching TRBD1. The CDR3 covers 13 residues. V gave up 7 bases and J gave up 5 bases; unmatched junction bases: 8. Germline CDR1 and CDR2: SGHRS and YFSETQ. The CDR3 nucleotides are TGCGCCAGCCGGCGTCAGGGGGAGGAGACCCAGTACTTC. Protein: CASRRQGEETQYF.